This passage covers 6 T cell receptor beta chains from one sample sequenced in a study of T cell responses to AZD1222 COVID-19 vaccine. Clones were sequenced by immunoSEQ multiplex PCR, and TCRdb holds only the in-frame ones, with some missing. Of 100,000 to 150,000 clones detected, more than 70% appear once; the ten largest clones hold approximately 1.5%. The material sequenced was peripheral blood, taken on day 0 of AZD1222 vaccination. All receptors derive from an adult in good health.

This clone came up a few times. The chain uses TRBV7-9 and TRBJ1-2; 8 bases fit TRBD1. V was clipped by 5 bases and J by 4 bases; unmatched bases: 9. The CDR3 extends over 15 amino acids. In germline, CDR1 is SEHNR, CDR2 FQNEAQ (reference sequence). CDR3 DNA sequence: TGTGCCAGCAGCCGTGGAGCAGGGGGCCTCTATGGCTACACCTTC. Its protein is CASSRGAGGLYGYTF.

CDR3 residues: CASRSTERLTYEQYF. In nucleotides, the CDR3 is TGTGCCAGCAGATCGACAGAAAGACTAACCTACGAGCAGTACTTC. J is TRBJ2-7 and V is TRBV6-5, with D perhaps TRBD1 or TRBD2 (5 bases each). This CDR3 region has 15 residues. With 6 bases removed from V and 2 bases from J, the gap between germline ends came to 17 bases. CDR1 and CDR2 from the germline V gene are MNHEY and SVGAGI.

This chain connects TRBV6-2 or TRBV6-3 to TRBJ2-1; 7 nucleotides line up with TRBD2. There are 16 residues in the CDR3. Unmatched junction bases numbered 13, after V lost 2 bases and J lost 9 bases. Per the germline V gene, CDR1 is MNHEY and CDR2 is SVGEGT. CDR3 protein: CASSYGRGRDPVEQFF. CDR3 nucleotides: TGTGCCAGCAGTTACGGTCGCGGGAGAGATCCCGTTGAGCAGTTCTTC.

This chain uses TRBV28 with TRBJ1-4, with D perhaps matching TRBD1 (5 bases). V lost 4 bases, J lost 8 bases, and 17 bases lay in between. This CDR3 has 15 amino acids. The V gene's germline CDR1 is MDHEN and CDR2 SYDVKM. The CDR3 DNA is TGTGCCAGCAGTTCTTCCGGGACTACGGAGGAAAAACTGTTTTTT. This translates into CASSSSGTTEEKLFF.

The genes are TRBV24-1 and TRBJ1-5, with 9 bases aligning to TRBD1. Germline assignment: CDR1 KGHDR and CDR2 SFDVKD. The CDR3 spans 16 residues. The V and J ends lost 5 bases and 1 base, in that order; junction bases with no gene match: 5. The CDR3 sequence: CATSGIQGASNQPQHF. CDR3 coding DNA: TGTGCCACCAGTGGGATACAGGGGGCCAGCAATCAGCCCCAGCATTTT.

J is TRBJ2-1 and V is TRBV11-2; 7 nucleotides line up with TRBD2. CDR3 length equals 15 residues. The V gene's germline CDR1 is SGHAT and CDR2 FQNNGV. With 2 bases clipped from V and 6 bases from J, the junction kept 7 bases outside the gene matches. The CDR3 sequence: CASSLWREFLNEQFF. The CDR3 DNA follows: TGTGCCAGCAGCTTATGGCGGGAGTTTCTCAATGAGCAGTTCTTC.